The 32 T cell receptor beta chains below all came from one sample that was sequenced in a study of blood T cells in healthy people across ages. Sample-barcoded 5' priming and a J-beta primer mix drove a second PCR of about 7 to 12 cycles. MiXCR, applied by TCRdb to the 5' RACE reads, yields one record per CDR3 protein. The table shows approximately 800,000 distinct CDR3 sequences, with about 42% occurring only once. Sequences were obtained from blood. These receptors came from a man older than 75 in good health.

The chain couples TRBV20-1 to TRBJ2-5; 7 positions agree with TRBD1. V lost 6 bases and J lost 4; bases outside the gene matches: 8. CDR3 length equals 13 residues. Germline-derived CDR1 and CDR2 are DFQATT and SNEGSKA (reference sequence). CDR3 residues: CSAPPTGRETQYF. DNA for the CDR3: TGCAGTGCCCCTCCGACAGGGCGAGAGACCCAGTACTTC.

The rearrangement joins TRBV4-1 to TRBJ2-3; D is possibly TRBD2 (5 bases). Germline CDR1 reads MGHRA; CDR2 reads YSYEKL. The CDR3 is made up of 17 amino acids. Trimming removed 1 base from V and 0 bases from J, with 14 bases in between. CDR3 DNA sequence: TGCGCCAGCAGCCAAGTGGACTTAATTGTTAGCACAGATACGCAGTATTTT. This translates into CASSQVDLIVSTDTQYF.

This clonotype turned up a few times. The V gene is TRBV20-1, the J gene TRBJ2-5; D is possibly TRBD1 (6 bases). The CDR3 runs 13 residues. V was trimmed by 3 bases and J by 5 bases, leaving 13 bases between them. Germline CDR1 DFQATT, CDR2 SNEGSKA (reference sequence). Here the CDR3 DNA reads TGCAGTGCTAGCAACAGGGTCGGGGAGACCCAGTACTTC. This sequence encodes CSASNRVGETQYF.

The V gene is TRBV4-1, the J gene TRBJ2-7; 12 nucleotides match TRBD2. The better agreement between TRBJ2-5 and the DNA end casts doubt on the J call. The CDR3 runs to 16 residues. Germline values: CDR1 MGHRA, CDR2 YSYEKL. The CDR3 reads CASSQSSGRGGETQYF. The CDR3 DNA is TGCGCCAGCAGCCAGTCTAGCGGGAGGGGTGGAGAGACCCAGTACTTC.

This clonotype was seen repeatedly, ten times or more. The chain couples TRBV20-1 to TRBJ2-3, with unresolved D. Germline values: CDR1 DFQATT, CDR2 SNEGSKA (reference sequence). The germline V and J ends were trimmed by 6 bases and 3 bases, with 7 bases remaining between them. The CDR3 spans 11 residues. CDR3 DNA sequence: TGCAGTGCCTCGAGTACAGATACGCAGTATTTT. Amino acid sequence: CSASSTDTQYF.

This chain connects TRBV6-2 or TRBV6-3 to TRBJ2-7, with D tentatively TRBD1 or TRBD2 (5 bases each). From germline, CDR1 is MNHEY and CDR2 SVGEGT. V gave up 5 bases and J gave up 4 bases, with 15 bases separating them. The CDR3 contains 14 residues. CDR3 amino acids: CASSGTGKLYEQYF. DNA of the CDR3: TGTGCCAGCAGTGGGACGGGAAAATTATACGAGCAGTACTTC.

V gene TRBV7-8 combines with J gene TRBJ2-3, with D unresolved. With 1 base removed from V and 1 base from J, the gap between germline ends came to 6 bases. CDR1 SGHVS and CDR2 FQNEAQ come from the germline V gene. The CDR3 runs to 14 residues. This CDR3 is CASSLELRTDTQYF. CDR3 coding DNA: TGTGCCAGCAGCTTAGAGTTGCGCACAGATACGCAGTATTTT.

This clonotype was counted between two and nine times. This sequence joins TRBV27 and TRBJ2-5; 7 positions match TRBD1. J lost 1 base, V lost 5 bases, and 10 bases had no gene match. Germline V gene data show CDR1 as MNHEY and CDR2 as SMNVEV (reference sequence). The CDR3 has 16 residues. CDR3 protein: CASSQPGQALQETQYF. The CDR3 bases are TGTGCCAGCAGTCAGCCCGGACAGGCCCTCCAAGAGACCCAGTACTTC.

The chain recombines TRBV12-3 or TRBV12-4 with TRBJ2-5; possible D gene TRBD1, 5 bases. The V gene lost 1 base and the J gene lost 5 bases, with 14 bases spanning the gap. The CDR3 contains 15 residues. The CDR3 DNA sequence: TGTGCCAGCAGTTTAGGGGGCGTCGGTGGGGAGACCCAGTACTTC. As protein: CASSLGGVGGETQYF.

This clonotype was seen a few times. The chain employs TRBV5-1 and TRBJ2-1, with a weak D call TRBD1 (6 bases). Per the germline V gene, CDR1 is SGHRS and CDR2 is YFSETQ. Trimming pared 7 bases from V and 3 bases from J, leaving 17 bases between. This CDR3 comprises 15 residues. The CDR3 DNA is TGCGCCAGCTGCCTTGGCAGGGGTAGCTACAATGAGCAGTTCTTC. Translating gives CASCLGRGSYNEQFF.

This chain connects TRBV6-4 to TRBJ1-2; D is uncertain. The CDR3 has 12 residues. Trimming removed 1 base at V and 2 bases at J, with 2 bases between. CDR1 MRHNA and CDR2 SNTAGT come from the germline V gene. The CDR3 DNA follows: TGTGCCAGCAGTGACTTGAACTATGGCTACACCTTC. This sequence encodes CASSDLNYGYTF.

The genes are TRBV29-1 and TRBJ2-2; maybe TRBD2 (6 bases). The CDR3 runs to 14 residues. V lost 4 bases and J lost 3, with 12 bases in between. Germline CDR1 SQVTM, CDR2 ANQGSEA. For the CDR3, the DNA is TGCAGCGTTGGAGGGGAGGACTACACCGGGGAGCTGTTTTTT. This encodes CSVGGEDYTGELFF.

This clonotype has only a few counts. This rearrangement joins TRBV27 to TRBJ2-7, with TRBD2 matching 12 bases. The CDR3 has 16 amino acids. The germline V gene encodes CDR1 MNHEY and CDR2 SMNVEV (reference sequence). V shed 4 bases, J shed 5 bases, and the junction held 9 bases outside the gene matches. The CDR3 DNA sequence: TGTGCCAGCAGTTGGCTAGCGGGAGGGCCTACGGACGAGCAGTACTTC. Amino acid sequence: CASSWLAGGPTDEQYF.

V usage is TRBV13 and J usage is TRBJ2-6; D gene ambiguous. The germline V and J ends were trimmed by 5 bases and 2 bases, with 10 bases remaining between them. CDR1 PRHDT and CDR2 FYEKMQ come from the germline V gene (reference sequence). CDR3 length: 15 residues. CDR3 sequence: CASSLKTTGANVLTF. The DNA for the CDR3 is TGTGCCAGCAGCCTAAAAACTACTGGGGCCAACGTCCTGACTTTC.

This clonotype came up a few times. This clone may be a read error of a much larger clone one base away. The J gene is TRBJ2-3, the V gene TRBV27; D is possibly TRBD2 (6 bases). Trimming cost V 5 bases and J 2 bases, with 20 bases left between them. Germline assignment: CDR1 MNHEY and CDR2 SMNVEV (reference sequence). The length of the CDR3 is 17 residues. The CDR3 reads CASSGVGLAENTDTQYF. In DNA, the CDR3 is TGTGCCAGCAGTGGGGTGGGACTCGCGGAAAACACAGATACGCAGTATTTT.

The chain employs TRBV7-2 and TRBJ2-1; 8 bases line up with TRBD2. This CDR3 is built from 15 residues. The V gene's germline CDR1 is SGHTA and CDR2 FQGNSA. The V segment lost 4 bases and the J segment 7 bases; nucleotides outside the gene matches: 9. The CDR3 protein is CASSSSGTSRNEQFF. CDR3 in DNA: TGTGCCAGCAGCTCATCCGGGACTAGTAGGAATGAGCAGTTCTTC.

A few counts support this clonotype. This chain joins TRBV29-1 and TRBJ2-3; a weak D match, TRBD2 (6 bases). Germline-derived CDR1 and CDR2 are SQVTM and ANQGSEA. Trimming took off 5 bases at V and 2 bases at J, with 17 bases between the two ends. The CDR3 loop spans 15 amino acids. The CDR3 DNA follows: TGCAGCGTTTTCTTAAGTAGCGGACTCACAGATACGCAGTATTTT. Encoded protein: CSVFLSSGLTDTQYF.

This clonotype appeared many times. The chain combines TRBV6-2 or TRBV6-3 with TRBJ2-1; TRBD1 agrees at 7 bases. CDR1 is MNHEY and CDR2 is SVGEGT in the germline V gene. This CDR3 is built from 13 residues. J gave up 4 bases and V 6 bases, and 3 bases lay outside the gene matches. The CDR3 nucleotides read TGTGCCAGCAGAACGGGACAGTACAATGAGCAGTTCTTC. This codes for CASRTGQYNEQFF.

The sample holds a few counts of this clonotype. The rearrangement links TRBV6-5 to TRBJ1-2, with D possibly being TRBD1 (6 bases). The CDR3 spans 14 residues. The V gene lost 0 bases and the J gene lost 7 bases, with 12 bases spanning the gap. Germline V CDR1 and CDR2: MNHEY, SVGAGI. The CDR3 is CASSYSGGRRGYTF. CDR3 DNA: TGTGCCAGCAGTTACTCAGGGGGGCGCCGTGGCTACACCTTC.

The chain uses TRBV12-3 or TRBV12-4 and TRBJ1-5, with unresolved D. The CDR3 extends over 17 amino acids. Trimming removed 5 bases from V and 0 bases from J, with 17 bases in between. The CDR3 bases are TGTGCCAGCAGTCCAAGTGGACGGGCCCGTAGCAATCAGCCCCAGCATTTT. It translates to CASSPSGRARSNQPQHF.

V and J are TRBV29-1 and TRBJ1-5, with TRBD1 identical over 9 bases. CDR1 SQVTM and CDR2 ANQGSEA come from the germline V gene. The V gene end was trimmed by 4 bases and the J gene end by 7 bases; junction bases not matched to a gene: 5. This CDR3 is built from 13 residues. The CDR3 bases are TGCAGCGTTGGGGACAGGGCAGAGCAGCCCCAGCATTTT. Its translation is CSVGDRAEQPQHF.

This chain links TRBV6-2 or TRBV6-3 with TRBJ1-2; D ambiguous. This CDR3 has 12 amino acids. CDR1 MNHEY and CDR2 SVGEGT come from the germline V gene. Trimming removed 4 bases at V and 8 bases at J, with 11 bases between. In nucleotides, the CDR3 is TGTGCCAGCAGTTTTGCCCTAGGCGGCTACACCTTC. Encoded protein: CASSFALGGYTF.

This clonotype was counted only a few times. A read error may be the cause here, since a much bigger clone is one base away. The gene calls are TRBV29-1 and TRBJ1-1; D unclear. The V gene's germline CDR1 is SQVTM and CDR2 ANQGSEA. The CDR3 runs to 13 residues. The V gene lost 7 bases and the J gene lost 3 bases, with 15 bases spanning the gap. Here the CDR3 DNA reads TGCAGCGGATGTGAGGCATCGGACACTGAAGCTTTCTTT. This encodes CSGCEASDTEAFF.

The J gene is TRBJ2-4, the V gene TRBV5-1; 9 nucleotides align to TRBD1. The J call may be faulty, since TRBJ2-7 better matches the DNA end. CDR3 length equals 17 residues. Germline V CDR1 and CDR2: SGHRS, YFSETQ. The CDR3 coding sequence is TGCGCCAGCAGCTTCTATCCGTCGGGACAGGGTGGTAGCGAGCAGTACTTC. Amino acid sequence: CASSFYPSGQGGSEQYF.

The CDR3 is CASSQMTGGSEAFF. CDR3 DNA: TGTGCCAGCAGCCAAATGACAGGGGGGTCTGAAGCTTTCTTT. This chain connects TRBV3-1 to TRBJ1-1; TRBD1 matches 9 bases. The CDR3 consists of 14 residues. The J segment lost 6 bases and the V segment lost 2 bases, leaving 4 bases of the junction unmatched. Germline V gene lookup returns CDR1 LGHDT and CDR2 YNNKEL (reference sequence). Full variable domain (remainder filled in from reference TRBV3-1 and TRBJ1-1): DTAVSQTPKYLVTQMGNDKSIKCEQNLGHDTMYWYKQDSKKFLKIMFSYNNKELIINETVPNRFSPKSPDKAHLNLHINSLELGDSAVYFCASSQMTGGSEAFFGQGTRLTVV.

This clonotype was observed a handful of times. This chain connects TRBV15 to TRBJ2-7; the D is unclear. Germline CDR1 LNHNV, CDR2 YYDKDF (reference sequence). The CDR3 has 12 amino acids. The ends were cut back, 8 bases at V and 10 bases at J, with 18 bases in the middle. CDR3 protein: CATSPRPQNQYF. CDR3 bases: TGTGCCACCTCCCCGCGGCCCCAAAACCAGTACTTC.

This clonotype appeared a few times. A single base separates this from a much larger clone, so it may be a read error. The chain is built from TRBV15 and TRBJ2-3, with a tentative D call TRBD1 (5 bases). V lost 3 bases, J lost 3 bases, and 7 bases lay in between. Germline CDR1 and CDR2: LNHNV and YYDKDF (reference sequence). The CDR3 extends over 13 amino acids. CDR3 in amino acids: CATSSQGTDTQYF. The DNA for the CDR3 is TGTGCCACCAGCAGTCAGGGAACAGATACGCAGTATTTT. Full variable domain (remainder filled in from reference TRBV15 and TRBJ2-3): DAMVIQNPRYQVTQFGKPVTLSCSQTLNHNVMYWYQQKSSQAPKLLFHYYDKDFNNEADTPDNFQSRRPNTSFCFLDIRSPGLGDTAMYLCATSSQGTDTQYFGPGTRLTVL.

V gene TRBV27 combines with J gene TRBJ2-7; 7 nucleotides align to TRBD1. V trimming: 6 bases; J trimming: 1 base; junction bases outside the gene matches: 9. Germline lookup yields CDR1 MNHEY and CDR2 SMNVEV (reference sequence). This CDR3 has 15 amino acids. The CDR3 spells CASSPIGQDSYEQYF. Here the CDR3 DNA reads TGTGCCAGCAGCCCGATAGGACAGGATTCCTACGAGCAGTACTTC.

The V and J genes are TRBV24-1 and TRBJ1-5; 10 bases map to TRBD1. The CDR3 is 17 amino acids. Germline V gives CDR1 KGHDR, CDR2 SFDVKD. Trimming cost V 5 bases and J 1 base; bases outside gene matches: 7. The CDR3 DNA is TGTGCCACCAGTGGTTCGACAGGGGGCTTGAGCAATCAGCCCCAGCATTTT. Translated: CATSGSTGGLSNQPQHF.

This clonotype was found a few times. The J gene is TRBJ2-5, the V gene TRBV20-1, with 13 bases lining up with TRBD2. Trimming removed 5 bases from V and 11 bases from J; junction bases left unmatched: 17. Germline V lookup: CDR1 DFQATT, CDR2 SNEGSKA (reference sequence). The CDR3 contains 16 residues. The CDR3 DNA is TGCAGTGCTGATAAACTAGCGGGAGGGGTCCACAATGAGCAGTACTTC. Amino acid sequence: CSADKLAGGVHNEQYF.

In this sample, this clonotype turned up a few times. The V and J genes are TRBV10-3 and TRBJ2-3; 10 bases map to TRBD2. V gave up 3 bases and J gave up 6 bases; unmatched junction bases: 9. CDR1 and CDR2 from the germline V gene are ENHRY and SYGVKD. The CDR3 runs 16 residues. CDR3 protein: CAISEKGTSVPDTQYF. The CDR3 DNA is TGTGCCATCAGTGAAAAGGGGACTAGCGTCCCGGATACGCAGTATTTT.

The chain joins TRBV27 to TRBJ2-1, with a possible D match to TRBD1 (5 bases). Germline CDR1 is MNHEY and CDR2 is SMNVEV (reference sequence). The CDR3 totals 16 residues. The V end was cut by 6 bases, the J end by 0 bases, with 15 bases between. The CDR3 reads CASRATGASSYNEQFF. CDR3 DNA: TGTGCCAGCAGGGCTACAGGTGCGTCCTCCTACAATGAGCAGTTCTTC.